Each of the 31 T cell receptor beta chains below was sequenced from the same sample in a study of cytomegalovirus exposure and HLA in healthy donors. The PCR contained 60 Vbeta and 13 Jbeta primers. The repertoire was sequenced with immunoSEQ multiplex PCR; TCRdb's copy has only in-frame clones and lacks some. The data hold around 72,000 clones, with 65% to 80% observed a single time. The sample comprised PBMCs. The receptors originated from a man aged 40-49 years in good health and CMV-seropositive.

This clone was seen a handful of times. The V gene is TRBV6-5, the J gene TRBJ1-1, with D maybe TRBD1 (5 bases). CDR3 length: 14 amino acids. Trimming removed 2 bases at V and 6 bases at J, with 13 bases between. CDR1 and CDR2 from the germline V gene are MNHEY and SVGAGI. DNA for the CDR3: TGTGCCAGCAGTTACACCCCAGGGCGCGCTGAAGCTTTCTTT. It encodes CASSYTPGRAEAFF.

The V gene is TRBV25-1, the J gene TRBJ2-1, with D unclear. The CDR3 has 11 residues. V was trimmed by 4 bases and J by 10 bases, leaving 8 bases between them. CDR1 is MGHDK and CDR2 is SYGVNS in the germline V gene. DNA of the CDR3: TGTGCCAGCAGTGCCTCTCGGGAGCAGTTCTTC. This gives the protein CASSASREQFF.

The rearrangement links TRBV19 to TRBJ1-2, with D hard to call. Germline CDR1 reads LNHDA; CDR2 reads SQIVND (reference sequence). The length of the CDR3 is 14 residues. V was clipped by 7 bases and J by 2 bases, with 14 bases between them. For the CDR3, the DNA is TGTGCCAGTACCTACCGGGCGGGCAACTATGGCTACACCTTC. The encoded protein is CASTYRAGNYGYTF.

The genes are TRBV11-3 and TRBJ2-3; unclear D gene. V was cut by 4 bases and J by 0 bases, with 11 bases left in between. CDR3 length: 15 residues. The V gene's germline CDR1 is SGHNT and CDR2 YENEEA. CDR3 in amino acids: CASSSPWASTDTQYF. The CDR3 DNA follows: TGTGCCAGCAGCTCCCCGTGGGCCAGCACAGATACGCAGTATTTT.

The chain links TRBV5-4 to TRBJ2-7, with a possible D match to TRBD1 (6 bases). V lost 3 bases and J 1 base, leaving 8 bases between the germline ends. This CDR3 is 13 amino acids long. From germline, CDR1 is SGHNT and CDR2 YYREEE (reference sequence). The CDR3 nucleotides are TGTGCCAGCAGCTCGGACAGATCCTACGAGCAGTACTTC. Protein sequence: CASSSDRSYEQYF.

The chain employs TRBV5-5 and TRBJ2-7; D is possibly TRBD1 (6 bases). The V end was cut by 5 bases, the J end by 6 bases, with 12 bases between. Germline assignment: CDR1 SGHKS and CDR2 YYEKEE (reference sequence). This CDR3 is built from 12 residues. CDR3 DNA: TGTGCCAGCAGGCTGCAGGGGTCCGAGCAGTACTTC. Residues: CASRLQGSEQYF. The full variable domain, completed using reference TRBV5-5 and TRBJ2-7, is DAGVTQSPTHLIKTRGQQVTLRCSPISGHKSVSWYQQVLGQGPQFIFQYYEKEERGRGNFPDRFSARQFPNYSSELNVNALLLGDSALYLCASRLQGSEQYFGPGTRLTVT.

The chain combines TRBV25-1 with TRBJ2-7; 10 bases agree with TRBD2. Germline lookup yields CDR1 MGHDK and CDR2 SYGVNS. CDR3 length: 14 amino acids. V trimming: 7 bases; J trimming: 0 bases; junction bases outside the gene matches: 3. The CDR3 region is CASTERGGSYEQYF. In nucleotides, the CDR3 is TGTGCCAGCACTGAGCGGGGGGGCTCCTACGAGCAGTACTTC.

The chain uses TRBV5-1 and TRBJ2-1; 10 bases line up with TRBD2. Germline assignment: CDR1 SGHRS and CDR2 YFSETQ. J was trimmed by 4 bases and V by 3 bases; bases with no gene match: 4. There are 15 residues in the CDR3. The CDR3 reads CASSSGTSVYNEQFF. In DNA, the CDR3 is TGCGCCAGCAGCTCCGGGACTAGCGTTTACAATGAGCAGTTCTTC.

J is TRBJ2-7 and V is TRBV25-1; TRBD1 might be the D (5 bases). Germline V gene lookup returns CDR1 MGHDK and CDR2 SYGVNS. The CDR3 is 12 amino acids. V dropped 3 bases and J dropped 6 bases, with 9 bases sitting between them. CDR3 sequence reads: CASSDGRGEQYF. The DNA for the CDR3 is TGTGCCAGCAGTGATGGTAGGGGCGAGCAGTACTTC.

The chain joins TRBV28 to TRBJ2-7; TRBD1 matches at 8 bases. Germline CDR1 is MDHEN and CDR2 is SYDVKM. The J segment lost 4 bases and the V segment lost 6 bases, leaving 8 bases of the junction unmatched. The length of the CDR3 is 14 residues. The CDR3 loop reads CASRKTGEWYEQYF. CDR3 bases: TGTGCCAGCAGAAAGACAGGGGAGTGGTACGAGCAGTACTTC.

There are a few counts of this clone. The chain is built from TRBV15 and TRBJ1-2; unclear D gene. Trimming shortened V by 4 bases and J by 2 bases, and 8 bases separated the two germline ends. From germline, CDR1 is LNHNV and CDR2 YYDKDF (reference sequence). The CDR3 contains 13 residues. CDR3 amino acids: CATSNARNYGYTF. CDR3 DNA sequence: TGTGCCACCAGCAACGCACGGAACTATGGCTACACCTTC.

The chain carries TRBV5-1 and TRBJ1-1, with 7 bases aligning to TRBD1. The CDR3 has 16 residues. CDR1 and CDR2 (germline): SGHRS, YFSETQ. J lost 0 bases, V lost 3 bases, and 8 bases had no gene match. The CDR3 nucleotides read TGCGCCAGCAGCTCTACGAACAGGGGATTGAACACTGAAGCTTTCTTT. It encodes CASSSTNRGLNTEAFF.

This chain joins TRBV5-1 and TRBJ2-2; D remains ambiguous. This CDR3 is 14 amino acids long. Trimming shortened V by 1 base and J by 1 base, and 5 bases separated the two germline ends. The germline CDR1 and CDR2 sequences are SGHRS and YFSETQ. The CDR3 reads CASSLIQNTGELFF. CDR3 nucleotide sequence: TGCGCCAGCAGCTTGATACAGAACACCGGGGAGCTGTTTTTT.

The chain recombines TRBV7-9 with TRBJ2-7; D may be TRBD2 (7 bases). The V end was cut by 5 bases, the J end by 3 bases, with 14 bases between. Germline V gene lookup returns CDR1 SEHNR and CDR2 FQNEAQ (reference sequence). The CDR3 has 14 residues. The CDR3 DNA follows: TGTGCCAGCAGCCCTGGAGGGGGGGACTACGAGCAGTACTTC. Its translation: CASSPGGGDYEQYF.

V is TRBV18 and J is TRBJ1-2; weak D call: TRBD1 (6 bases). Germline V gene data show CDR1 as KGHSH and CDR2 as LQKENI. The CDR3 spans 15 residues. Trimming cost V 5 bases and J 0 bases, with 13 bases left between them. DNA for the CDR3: TGTGCCAGCTCAGTGGAGACAGGCTCTAACTATGGCTACACCTTC. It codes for CASSVETGSNYGYTF.

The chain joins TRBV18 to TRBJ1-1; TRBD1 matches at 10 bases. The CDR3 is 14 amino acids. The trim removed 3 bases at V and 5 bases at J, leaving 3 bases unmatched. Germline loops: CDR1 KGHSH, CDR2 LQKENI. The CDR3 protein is CASSPDRGQTEAFF. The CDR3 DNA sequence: TGTGCCAGCTCACCCGACAGGGGGCAAACTGAAGCTTTCTTT.

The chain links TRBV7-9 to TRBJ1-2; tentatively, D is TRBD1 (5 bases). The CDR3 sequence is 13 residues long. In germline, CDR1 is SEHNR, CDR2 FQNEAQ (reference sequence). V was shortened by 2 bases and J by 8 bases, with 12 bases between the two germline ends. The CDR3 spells CASSLQSGLGYTF. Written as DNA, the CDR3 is TGTGCCAGCAGCTTACAGTCAGGGTTGGGCTACACCTTC.

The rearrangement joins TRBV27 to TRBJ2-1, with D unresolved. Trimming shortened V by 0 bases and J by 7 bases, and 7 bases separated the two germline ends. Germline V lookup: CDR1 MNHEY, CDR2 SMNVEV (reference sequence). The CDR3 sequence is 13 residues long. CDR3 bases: TGTGCCAGCAGTTTATCGGCGGAGAATGAGCAGTTCTTC. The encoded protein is CASSLSAENEQFF.

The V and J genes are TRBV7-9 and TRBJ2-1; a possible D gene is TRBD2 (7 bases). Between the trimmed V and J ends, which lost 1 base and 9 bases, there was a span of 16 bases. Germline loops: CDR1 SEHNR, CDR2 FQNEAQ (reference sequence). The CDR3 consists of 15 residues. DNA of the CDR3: TGTGCCAGCAGCTTAGTATCTGCGGGGGCGGGTGAGCAGTTCTTC. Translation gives CASSLVSAGAGEQFF.

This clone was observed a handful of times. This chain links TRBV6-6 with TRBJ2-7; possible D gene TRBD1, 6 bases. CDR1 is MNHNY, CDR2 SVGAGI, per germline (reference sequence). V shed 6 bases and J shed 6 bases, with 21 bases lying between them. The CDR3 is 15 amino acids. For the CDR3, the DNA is TGTGCCAGCAGGCAACCAACAGGGACCTGGGCCGAGCAGTACTTC. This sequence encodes CASRQPTGTWAEQYF.

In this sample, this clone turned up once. As DNA, the CDR3 is TGTGCCAGCAGCTTAGGTATCGGAGACTACGAGCAGTACTTC. Its translation is CASSLGIGDYEQYF. The chain is built from TRBV11-3 and TRBJ2-7, with D unresolved. CDR1 and CDR2 from the germline V gene are SGHNT and YENEEA. Trimming stripped 1 base from V and 3 bases from J, with 10 bases between. There are 14 residues in the CDR3.

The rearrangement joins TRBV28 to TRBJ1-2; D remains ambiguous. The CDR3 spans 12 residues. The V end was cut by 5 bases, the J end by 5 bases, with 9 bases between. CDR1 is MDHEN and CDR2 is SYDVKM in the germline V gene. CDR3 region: CASSPRGYGYTF. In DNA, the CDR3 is TGTGCCAGCAGTCCGCGGGGTTATGGCTACACCTTC.

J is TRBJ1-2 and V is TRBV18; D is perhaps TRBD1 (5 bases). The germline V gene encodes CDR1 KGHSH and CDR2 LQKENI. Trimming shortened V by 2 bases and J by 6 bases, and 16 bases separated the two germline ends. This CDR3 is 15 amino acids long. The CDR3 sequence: CASSPGGGHLDGYTF. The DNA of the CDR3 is TGTGCCAGCTCACCAGGGGGGGGTCACCTGGATGGCTACACCTTC. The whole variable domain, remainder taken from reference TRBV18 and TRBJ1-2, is NAGVMQNPRHLVRRRGQEARLRCSPMKGHSHVYWYRQLPEEGLKFMVYLQKENIIDESGMPKERFSAEFPKEGPSILRIQQVVRGDSAAYFCASSPGGGHLDGYTFGSGTRLTVV.

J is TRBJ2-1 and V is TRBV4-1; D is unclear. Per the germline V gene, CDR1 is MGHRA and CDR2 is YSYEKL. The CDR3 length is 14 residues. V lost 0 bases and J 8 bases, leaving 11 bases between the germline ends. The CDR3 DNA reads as TGCGCCAGCAGCCAAGATGGCAGGTGGGATGAGCAGTTCTTC. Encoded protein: CASSQDGRWDEQFF.

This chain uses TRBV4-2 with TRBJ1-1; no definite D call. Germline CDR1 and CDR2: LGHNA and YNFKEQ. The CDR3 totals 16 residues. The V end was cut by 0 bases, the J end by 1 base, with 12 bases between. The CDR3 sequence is CASSQDRRNGNTEAFF. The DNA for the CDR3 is TGTGCCAGCAGCCAAGATCGGAGGAATGGGAACACTGAAGCTTTCTTT.

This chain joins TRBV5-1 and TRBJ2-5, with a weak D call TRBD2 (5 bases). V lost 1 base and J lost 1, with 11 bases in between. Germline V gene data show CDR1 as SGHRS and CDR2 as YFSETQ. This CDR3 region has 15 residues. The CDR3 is CASSLRRATQETQYF. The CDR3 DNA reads TGCGCCAGCAGCTTGCGGCGGGCCACCCAAGAGACCCAGTACTTC.

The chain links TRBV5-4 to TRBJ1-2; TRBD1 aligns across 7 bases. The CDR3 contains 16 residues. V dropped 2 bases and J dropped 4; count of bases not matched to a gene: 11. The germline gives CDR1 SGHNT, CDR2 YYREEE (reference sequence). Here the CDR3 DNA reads TGTGCCAGCAGCTTACTGGACAGGACCCTTTTCTATGGCTACACCTTC. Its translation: CASSLLDRTLFYGYTF.

This chain's CDR3 is CASSQQGLHEETQYF. CDR3 bases: TGTGCCAGCAGCCAGCAGGGACTACATGAAGAGACCCAGTACTTC. The V call is TRBV5-4, the J call TRBJ2-5; TRBD2 agrees at 7 bases. In germline, CDR1 is SGHNT, CDR2 YYREEE (reference sequence). CDR3 length: 15 residues. With V trimmed by 4 bases and J by 3 bases, 9 bases remained unmatched.

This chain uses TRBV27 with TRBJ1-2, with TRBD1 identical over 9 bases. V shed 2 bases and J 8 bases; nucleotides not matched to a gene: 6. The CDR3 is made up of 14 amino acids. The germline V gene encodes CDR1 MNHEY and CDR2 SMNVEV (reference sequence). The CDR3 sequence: CASSLGQGWRGYTF. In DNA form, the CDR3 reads TGTGCCAGCAGTTTAGGACAGGGGTGGAGAGGCTACACCTTC.

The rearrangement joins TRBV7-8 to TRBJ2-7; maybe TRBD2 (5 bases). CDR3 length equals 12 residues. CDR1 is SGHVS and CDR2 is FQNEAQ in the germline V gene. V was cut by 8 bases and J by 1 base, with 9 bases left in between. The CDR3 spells CASSWESYEQYF. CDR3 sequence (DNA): TGTGCCAGCTCCTGGGAGTCCTACGAGCAGTACTTC.

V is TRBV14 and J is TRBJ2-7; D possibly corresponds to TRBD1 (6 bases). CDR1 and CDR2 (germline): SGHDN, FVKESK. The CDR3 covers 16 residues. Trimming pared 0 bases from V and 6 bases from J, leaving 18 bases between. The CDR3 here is CASSQDPHSQGPEQYF. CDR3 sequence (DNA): TGTGCCAGCAGCCAAGACCCACACTCACAGGGCCCCGAGCAGTACTTC.